The rows below give T cell receptor beta chains drawn from one sample of a study of naive and memory T cell subsets. TCRdb recomputed calls from the UMI-ligation and nested PCR reads with MiXCR, one row per CDR3 protein. The sample contains 95,000 to 150,000 distinct CDR3 sequences, 36% of which appear only once. The sample consisted of central memory CD4+ T cells from blood. All receptors derive from a human donor in good health. The CDR3 runs from the conserved cysteine through the conserved F or W. Fields, in order: V gene, clone size, D gene, J gene, CDR3 DNA, CDR3 protein. A D gene is named only where the DNA matches it firmly. The size entry is marked missing in some rows and otherwise reads once, few, many or a size class.

V gene: TRBV5-1; clone size: few; D gene: TRBD1; J gene: TRBJ2-2; CDR3 DNA: TGCGCCAGCAGCTTCCGCCAGGGGGCATACACCGGGGAGCTGTTTTTT; CDR3 protein: CASSFRQGAYTGELFF
V gene: TRBV24-1; clone size: once; D gene: .; J gene: TRBJ1-5; CDR3 DNA: TGTGCCACCCTCCCATGGTGGACTAGCAATCAGCCCCAGCATTTT; CDR3 protein: CATLPWWTSNQPQHF
V gene: TRBV20-1; clone size: few; D gene: .; J gene: TRBJ2-7; CDR3 DNA: TGCAGTGCTAGTTTCAGGGGAAGCCAGTACTTC; CDR3 protein: CSASFRGSQYF
V gene: TRBV20-1; clone size: .; D gene: TRBD2; J gene: TRBJ2-7; CDR3 DNA: TGCAGTGCAATGACTAGCGGGAGGTCTTACGAGCAGTACTTC; CDR3 protein: CSAMTSGRSYEQYF
V gene: TRBV12-3/TRBV12-4; clone size: .; D gene: .; J gene: TRBJ2-5; CDR3 DNA: TGTGCCAGCAGTACGAGAGTAGCAACAGGGACCCAGTACTTC; CDR3 protein: CASSTRVATGTQYF
V gene: TRBV20-1; clone size: many; D gene: .; J gene: TRBJ2-1; CDR3 DNA: TGCAGTGCTAGCGGGAAGACGGGTGAGCAGTTCTTC; CDR3 protein: CSASGKTGEQFF
V gene: TRBV20-1; clone size: .; D gene: .; J gene: TRBJ2-7; CDR3 DNA: TGCAGTGCTAGAGAGTATCGGGATTCGGACGAGCAGTACTTC; CDR3 protein: CSAREYRDSDEQYF
V gene: TRBV29-1; clone size: .; D gene: .; J gene: TRBJ2-1; CDR3 DNA: TGCAGCGTAGCCCTAGCATCCTTTTCAGAGCAGTTCTTC; CDR3 protein: CSVALASFSEQFF
V gene: TRBV9; clone size: .; D gene: TRBD1; J gene: TRBJ2-1; CDR3 DNA: TGTGCCAGCAGCCTCTGGGACAGTGAGCAGTTCTTC; CDR3 protein: CASSLWDSEQFF
V gene: TRBV6-6; clone size: few; D gene: .; J gene: TRBJ1-1; CDR3 DNA: TGTGCCAGCAGTTACTCGACCTGGGGAGCTTTCTTT; CDR3 protein: CASSYSTWGAFF
V gene: TRBV20-1; clone size: few; D gene: .; J gene: TRBJ2-7; CDR3 DNA: TGCAGTGCTAGTGGAGGACAGCGCACCTACGAGCAGTACTTC; CDR3 protein: CSASGGQRTYEQYF
V gene: TRBV7-2; clone size: .; D gene: .; J gene: TRBJ2-5; CDR3 DNA: TGTGCCAGCAGCTTAGGGGATCACAGGCTACAAGAGACCCAGTACTTC; CDR3 protein: CASSLGDHRLQETQYF
V gene: TRBV6-5; clone size: .; D gene: TRBD2; J gene: TRBJ2-7; CDR3 DNA: TGTGCCAGCAGGAAACCCGGGACTAGCTCCTACGAGCAGTACTTC; CDR3 protein: CASRKPGTSSYEQYF
V gene: TRBV29-1; clone size: many; D gene: .; J gene: TRBJ2-7; CDR3 DNA: TGCAGCGTTGCTAATTCACAGCTCTCCTACGAGCAGTACTTC; CDR3 protein: CSVANSQLSYEQYF
V gene: TRBV24-1; clone size: many; D gene: .; J gene: TRBJ2-1; CDR3 DNA: TGTGCCACCAGACAGGGTTACAATGAGCAGTTCTTC; CDR3 protein: CATRQGYNEQFF
V gene: TRBV4-2; clone size: .; D gene: .; J gene: TRBJ2-7; CDR3 DNA: TGTGCCAGCAGCCAAGATTTAACCCCCCGCGAGCAGTACTTC; CDR3 protein: CASSQDLTPREQYF
V gene: TRBV5-4; clone size: .; D gene: .; J gene: TRBJ2-3; CDR3 DNA: TGTGCCAGCAGCTTGTCCGGGGGCCGCGGTGGCACAGATACGCAGTATTTT; CDR3 protein: CASSLSGGRGGTDTQYF
V gene: TRBV20-1; clone size: many; D gene: .; J gene: TRBJ2-3; CDR3 DNA: TGCAGTGCGGATCGGGGGCCAGATACGCAGTATTTT; CDR3 protein: CSADRGPDTQYF
V gene: TRBV3-1; clone size: .; D gene: .; J gene: TRBJ1-2; CDR3 DNA: TGTGCCAGCAGCCAAGGGACCGACGGGTCTGGCTACACCTTC; CDR3 protein: CASSQGTDGSGYTF
V gene: TRBV23-1; clone size: few; D gene: .; J gene: TRBJ2-7; CDR3 DNA: TGCGCCAGCAGTCAATCATTCAAGATAGACAAGTCAGGGGCTCCATACTCCGAGAAATACGAGCAGTACTTC; CDR3 protein: CASSQSFKIDKSGAPYSEKYEQYF
V gene: TRBV7-2; clone size: .; D gene: .; J gene: TRBJ2-1; CDR3 DNA: TGTGCCAGCAGCAAGCTCCTGGGGCAGTTCTTC; CDR3 protein: CASSKLLGQFF
V gene: TRBV7-7; clone size: .; D gene: .; J gene: TRBJ2-2; CDR3 DNA: TGTGCCAGCAGTCCTCAATGGGGGGTACCCGGGGAGCTGTTTTTT; CDR3 protein: CASSPQWGVPGELFF
V gene: TRBV6-6; clone size: .; D gene: .; J gene: TRBJ2-1; CDR3 DNA: TGTGCCAGCAGTTACTCGGGGGACGTACCCTACAATGAGCAGTTCTTC; CDR3 protein: CASSYSGDVPYNEQFF
V gene: TRBV5-4; clone size: few; D gene: .; J gene: TRBJ2-5; CDR3 DNA: TGTGCCAGCAGCTTGGGCTATTACCAAGAGACCCAGTACTTC; CDR3 protein: CASSLGYYQETQYF
V gene: TRBV28; clone size: few; D gene: .; J gene: TRBJ2-7; CDR3 DNA: TGTGCCAGCAGACCAGAAAAACCAACAAGGCCCGGCGGATACGAGCAGTACTTC; CDR3 protein: CASRPEKPTRPGGYEQYF
V gene: TRBV7-9; clone size: few; D gene: .; J gene: TRBJ2-1; CDR3 DNA: TGTGCCAGCAGACTACCCGGGAGCTCCTACAATGAGCAGTTCTTC; CDR3 protein: CASRLPGSSYNEQFF
V gene: TRBV27; clone size: .; D gene: TRBD2; J gene: TRBJ2-7; CDR3 DNA: TGTGCCAGCAGTGCCGGACTAGCGGGAGGGTGGGAGCAGTACTTC; CDR3 protein: CASSAGLAGGWEQYF
V gene: TRBV24-1; clone size: .; D gene: .; J gene: TRBJ2-1; CDR3 DNA: TGTGCCACCAGTGGTAGACACTCCAATGAGCAGTTCTTC; CDR3 protein: CATSGRHSNEQFF
V gene: TRBV20-1; clone size: few; D gene: TRBD2; J gene: TRBJ2-1; CDR3 DNA: TGCAGTGCTAGAGATTGGGCGGGAGGGCGGTATGAGCAGTTCTTC; CDR3 protein: CSARDWAGGRYEQFF
V gene: TRBV10-3; clone size: .; D gene: .; J gene: TRBJ2-1; CDR3 DNA: TGTGCCATCAGTGAGAAGCCGGGATACTCCTACAATGAGCAGTTCTTC; CDR3 protein: CAISEKPGYSYNEQFF
V gene: TRBV12-3/TRBV12-4; clone size: many; D gene: .; J gene: TRBJ2-7; CDR3 DNA: TGTGCCAGCACCCCGAATCAGGGTCCCTACGAGCAGTACTTC; CDR3 protein: CASTPNQGPYEQYF
V gene: TRBV3-1; clone size: .; D gene: TRBD1; J gene: TRBJ1-1; CDR3 DNA: TGTGCCACTAGGAGGGGGCAGAACACTGAAGCTTTCTTT; CDR3 protein: CATRRGQNTEAFF
V gene: TRBV6-2/TRBV6-3; clone size: .; D gene: .; J gene: TRBJ1-4; CDR3 DNA: TGTGCCAGCAGTTACGACTACTGGGAAAAACTGTTTTTT; CDR3 protein: CASSYDYWEKLFF
V gene: TRBV28; clone size: once; D gene: .; J gene: TRBJ2-1; CDR3 DNA: .; CDR3 protein: CASSTSTGPLSYNEQFF
V gene: TRBV7-8; clone size: .; D gene: TRBD1; J gene: TRBJ2-3; CDR3 DNA: TGTGCCAGCAGCTTAGACAGGGGGCCTTCGGATACGCAGTATTTT; CDR3 protein: CASSLDRGPSDTQYF
V gene: TRBV7-2; clone size: .; D gene: .; J gene: TRBJ1-5; CDR3 DNA: TGTGCCAGCAGCTTAGCGGGCAGACAACCCCAGCATTTT; CDR3 protein: CASSLAGRQPQHF
V gene: TRBV19; clone size: few; D gene: TRBD1; J gene: TRBJ2-7; CDR3 DNA: TGTGCCAGTAGTTCAAAACAGGGGTTCCGCTACGAGCAGTACTTC; CDR3 protein: CASSSKQGFRYEQYF
V gene: TRBV30; clone size: .; D gene: .; J gene: TRBJ2-3; CDR3 DNA: TGTGCCCACAGAGGCGCAGATACAGATACGCAGTATTTT; CDR3 protein: CAHRGADTDTQYF
V gene: TRBV29-1; clone size: few; D gene: TRBD1; J gene: TRBJ2-1; CDR3 DNA: TGCAGCGTCTACCGACAGGGCAATGAGCAGTTCTTC; CDR3 protein: CSVYRQGNEQFF
V gene: TRBV7-3; clone size: .; D gene: TRBD1; J gene: TRBJ2-5; CDR3 DNA: TGTGCCAGCAGCGCTTATGGGGGACAGCCAGAGACCCAGTACTTC; CDR3 protein: CASSAYGGQPETQYF
V gene: TRBV7-2; clone size: few; D gene: .; J gene: TRBJ1-1; CDR3 DNA: TGTGCCAGCAGCTTACAGGGCGTAGGGACTGAAGCTTTCTTT; CDR3 protein: CASSLQGVGTEAFF
V gene: TRBV19; clone size: many; D gene: TRBD2; J gene: TRBJ2-5; CDR3 DNA: TGTGCCAGCAGGACTAGCGGACAAGAGACCCAGTACTTC; CDR3 protein: CASRTSGQETQYF
V gene: TRBV6-1; clone size: many; D gene: TRBD1; J gene: TRBJ2-3; CDR3 DNA: TGTGCCAGCAGTGAACCGGGACAGGGGACAGATACGCAGTATTTT; CDR3 protein: CASSEPGQGTDTQYF
V gene: TRBV5-1; clone size: many; D gene: .; J gene: TRBJ2-3; CDR3 DNA: TGCGCCAGCAGCCCGGGACCAACCACAGATACGCAGTATTTT; CDR3 protein: CASSPGPTTDTQYF
V gene: TRBV20-1; clone size: few; D gene: .; J gene: TRBJ1-3; CDR3 DNA: TGCAGCGTACTTCCGGGAGCAACGTCTGGAAACACCATATATTTT; CDR3 protein: CSVLPGATSGNTIYF
V gene: TRBV4-3; clone size: .; D gene: .; J gene: TRBJ2-1; CDR3 DNA: TGCGCCAGCAGTGGGGGACCTAGAAGAGAGCAGTTCTTC; CDR3 protein: CASSGGPRREQFF
V gene: TRBV18; clone size: few; D gene: TRBD1; J gene: TRBJ2-3; CDR3 DNA: TGTGCCAGCTCACCGGGACAGGGCCTACATACGCAGTATTTT; CDR3 protein: CASSPGQGLHTQYF
V gene: TRBV7-2; clone size: .; D gene: TRBD2; J gene: TRBJ2-2; CDR3 DNA: TGTGCCAGCAGCTTCCAAGCGGGAGCGGGCACCGGGGAGCTGTTTTTT; CDR3 protein: CASSFQAGAGTGELFF
V gene: TRBV7-8; clone size: many; D gene: .; J gene: TRBJ2-3; CDR3 DNA: TGTGCCAGCAGCTCAAAGCTGGGGGGCGTGGGCACAGATACGCAGTATTTT; CDR3 protein: CASSSKLGGVGTDTQYF
V gene: TRBV28; clone size: few; D gene: .; J gene: TRBJ2-3; CDR3 DNA: TGTGCCAGCAGTTTAAGGTCGGGAAGGCAGTATTTT; CDR3 protein: CASSLRSGRQYF
V gene: TRBV28; clone size: .; D gene: .; J gene: TRBJ1-2; CDR3 DNA: TGTGCCAGCTCAGGACGGACAGCTAACTATGGCTACACCTTC; CDR3 protein: CASSGRTANYGYTF
V gene: TRBV28; clone size: few; D gene: .; J gene: TRBJ1-4; CDR3 DNA: TGTGCCAGCAGAAGCAGGGTTGAAAAACTGTTTTTT; CDR3 protein: CASRSRVEKLFF
V gene: TRBV5-1; clone size: many; D gene: .; J gene: TRBJ2-3; CDR3 DNA: TGCGCCAGCAGAGAAGAGGGGGGCACAGATACGCAGTATTTT; CDR3 protein: CASREEGGTDTQYF